Reported below is one T cell receptor beta chain. Assay: immunoSEQ multiplex PCR; the TCRdb copy retains only in-frame clones and omits some. The data show approximately 86,000 clones, about 84% seen once. The data are from a study of control samples from healthy donors and cancer patients. Germline values: CDR1 SQVTM, CDR2 ANQGSEA. V gave up 7 bases and J gave up 7 bases; unmatched junction bases: 6. CDR3 length equals 14 residues. The V call is TRBV29-1, the J call TRBJ1-6; 11 bases match TRBD1. The receptor was derived from a middle-aged woman in good health. Sequenced input: blood. The CDR3 coding sequence is TGCAGCGCCTCGGGACAGGGGGTGAATTCACCCCTCCACTTT. Protein: CSASGQGVNSPLHF.